This T cell receptor (beta chain) was recovered during a study of blood T cell repertoires in COVID-19. Study details: Researchers got acute and convalescent COVID-19 samples from the United States, Italy and Spain.

Clones were sequenced by immunoSEQ multiplex PCR, and TCRdb holds only the in-frame ones, with some missing. The sample records 250,000 to 350,000 clones, 88% being singletons. The V gene's germline CDR1 is KGHDR and CDR2 SFDVKD. V lost 1 base to trimming and J lost 3 bases; unmatched junction nucleotides: 11. This CDR3 has 18 amino acids. The sequenced sample consisted of peripheral blood. This clonotype was obtained from a woman in her thirties with COVID-19, enrolled during active disease. V usage is TRBV24-1 and J usage is TRBJ2-1; 7 bases map to TRBD2. CDR3 sequence (DNA): TGTGCCACCAGTGATTTCGGCCGGGGAGCGGGGAACTACAATGAGCAGTTCTTC. Its protein is CATSDFGRGAGNYNEQFF.